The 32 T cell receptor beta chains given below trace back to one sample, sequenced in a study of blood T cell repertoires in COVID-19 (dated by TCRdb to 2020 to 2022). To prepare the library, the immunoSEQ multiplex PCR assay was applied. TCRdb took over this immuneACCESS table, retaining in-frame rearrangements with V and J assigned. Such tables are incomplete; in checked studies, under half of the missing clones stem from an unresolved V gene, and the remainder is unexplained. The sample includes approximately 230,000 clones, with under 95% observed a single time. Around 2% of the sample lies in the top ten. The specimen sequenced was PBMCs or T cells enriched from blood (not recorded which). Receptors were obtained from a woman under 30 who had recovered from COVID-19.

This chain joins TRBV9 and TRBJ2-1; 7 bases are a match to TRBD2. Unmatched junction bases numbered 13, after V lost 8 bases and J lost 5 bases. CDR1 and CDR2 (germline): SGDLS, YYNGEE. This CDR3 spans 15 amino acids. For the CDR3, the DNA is TGTGCCAGTACGCCTAAAGCGGGGTTGGACAATGAGCAGTTCTTC. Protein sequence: CASTPKAGLDNEQFF.

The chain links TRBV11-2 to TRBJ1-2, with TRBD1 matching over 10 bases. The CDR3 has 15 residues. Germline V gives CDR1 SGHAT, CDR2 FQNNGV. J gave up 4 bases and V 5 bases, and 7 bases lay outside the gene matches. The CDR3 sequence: CASSGIRDRGYGYTF. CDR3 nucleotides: TGTGCCAGCAGCGGGATCCGGGACAGGGGCTATGGCTACACCTTC.

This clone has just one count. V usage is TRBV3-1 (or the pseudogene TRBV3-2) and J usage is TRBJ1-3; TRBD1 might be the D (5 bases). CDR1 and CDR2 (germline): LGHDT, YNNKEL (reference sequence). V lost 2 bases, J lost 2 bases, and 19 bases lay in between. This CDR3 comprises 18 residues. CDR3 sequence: CASSQHIESRAPGNTIYF. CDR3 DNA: TGTGCCAGCAGCCAACATATCGAGAGCAGGGCGCCTGGAAACACCATATATTTT.

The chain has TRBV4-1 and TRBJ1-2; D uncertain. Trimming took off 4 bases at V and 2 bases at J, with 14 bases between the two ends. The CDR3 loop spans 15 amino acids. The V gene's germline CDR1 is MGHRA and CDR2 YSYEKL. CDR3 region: CASSLFPTQNYGYTF. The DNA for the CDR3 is TGCGCCAGCAGCCTTTTCCCGACACAAAACTATGGCTACACCTTC.

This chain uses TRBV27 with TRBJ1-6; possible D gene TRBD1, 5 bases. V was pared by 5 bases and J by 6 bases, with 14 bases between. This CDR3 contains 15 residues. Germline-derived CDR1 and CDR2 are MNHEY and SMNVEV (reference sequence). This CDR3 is CASSKGWQGNSPLHF. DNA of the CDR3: TGTGCCAGCAGTAAAGGCTGGCAGGGTAATTCACCCCTCCACTTT.

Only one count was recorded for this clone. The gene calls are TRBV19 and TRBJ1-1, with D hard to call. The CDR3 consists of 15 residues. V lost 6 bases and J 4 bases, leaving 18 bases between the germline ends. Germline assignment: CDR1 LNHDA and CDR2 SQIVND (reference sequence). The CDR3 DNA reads TGTGCCAGTAGCTGGGCAGCCAAGGATGTCACTGAAGCTTTCTTT. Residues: CASSWAAKDVTEAFF.

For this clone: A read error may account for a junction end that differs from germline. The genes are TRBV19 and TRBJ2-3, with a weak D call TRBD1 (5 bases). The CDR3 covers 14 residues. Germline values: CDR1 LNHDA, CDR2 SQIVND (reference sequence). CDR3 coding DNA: TGTGCCAGTAGTCTAGAACAGGTCACAGATACGCAGTATTTT. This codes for CASSLEQVTDTQYF.

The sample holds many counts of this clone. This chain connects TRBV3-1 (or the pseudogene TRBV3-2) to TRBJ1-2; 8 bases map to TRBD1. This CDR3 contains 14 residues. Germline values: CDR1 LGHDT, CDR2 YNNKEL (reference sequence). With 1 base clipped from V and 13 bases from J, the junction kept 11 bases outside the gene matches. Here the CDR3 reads CASSQAEGTGFCTF. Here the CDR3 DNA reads TGTGCCAGCAGCCAAGCCGAAGGGACAGGCTTCTGCACCTTC.

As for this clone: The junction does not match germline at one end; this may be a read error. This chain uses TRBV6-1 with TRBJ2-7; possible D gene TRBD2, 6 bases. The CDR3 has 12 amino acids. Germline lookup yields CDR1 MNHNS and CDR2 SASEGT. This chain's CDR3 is CASSEGTFEQYF. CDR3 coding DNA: TGTGCCAGCAGCGAAGGGACTTTCGAGCAGTACTTC.

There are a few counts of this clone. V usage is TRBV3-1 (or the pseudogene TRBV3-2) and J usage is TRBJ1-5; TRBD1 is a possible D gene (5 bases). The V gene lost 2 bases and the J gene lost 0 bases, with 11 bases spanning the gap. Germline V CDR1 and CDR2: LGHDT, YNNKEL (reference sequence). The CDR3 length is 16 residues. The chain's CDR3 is CASSQSGLYSNQPQHF. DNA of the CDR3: TGTGCCAGCAGCCAATCAGGGTTATATAGCAATCAGCCCCAGCATTTT.

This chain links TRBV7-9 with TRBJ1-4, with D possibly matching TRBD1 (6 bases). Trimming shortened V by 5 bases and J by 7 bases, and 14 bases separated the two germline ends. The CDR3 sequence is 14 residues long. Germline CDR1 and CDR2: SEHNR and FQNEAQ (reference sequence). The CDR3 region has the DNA TGTGCCAGCAGCCAGACAGGCCAGGGTGAAAAACTGTTTTTT. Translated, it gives CASSQTGQGEKLFF.

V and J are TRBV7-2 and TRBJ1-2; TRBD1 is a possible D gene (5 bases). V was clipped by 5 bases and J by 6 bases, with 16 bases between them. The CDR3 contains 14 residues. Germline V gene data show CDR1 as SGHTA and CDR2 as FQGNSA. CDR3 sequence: CASSLYRKENGYTF. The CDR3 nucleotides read TGTGCCAGCAGCCTCTACAGGAAAGAAAATGGCTACACCTTC.

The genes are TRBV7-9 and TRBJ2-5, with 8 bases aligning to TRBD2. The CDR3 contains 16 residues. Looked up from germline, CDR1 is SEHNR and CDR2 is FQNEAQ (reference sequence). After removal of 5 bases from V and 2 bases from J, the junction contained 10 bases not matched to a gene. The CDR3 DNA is TGTGCCAGCAGCCCCCGTGGATCGGGGGGGCAAGAGACCCAGTACTTC. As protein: CASSPRGSGGQETQYF.

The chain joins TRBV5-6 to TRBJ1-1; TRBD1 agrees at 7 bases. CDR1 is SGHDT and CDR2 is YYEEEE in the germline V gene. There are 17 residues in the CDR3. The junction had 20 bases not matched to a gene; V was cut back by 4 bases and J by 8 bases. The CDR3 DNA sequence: TGTGCCAGCAGCCCCGTCGGGAGGGGGCAGTTTTCAACCGAAGCTTTCTTT. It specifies CASSPVGRGQFSTEAFF.

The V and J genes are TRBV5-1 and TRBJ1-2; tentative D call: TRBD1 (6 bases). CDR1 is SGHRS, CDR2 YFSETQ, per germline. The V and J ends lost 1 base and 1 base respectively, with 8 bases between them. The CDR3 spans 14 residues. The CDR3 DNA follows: TGCGCCAGCAGCTTGAACAGGGATAACTATGGCTACACCTTC. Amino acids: CASSLNRDNYGYTF.

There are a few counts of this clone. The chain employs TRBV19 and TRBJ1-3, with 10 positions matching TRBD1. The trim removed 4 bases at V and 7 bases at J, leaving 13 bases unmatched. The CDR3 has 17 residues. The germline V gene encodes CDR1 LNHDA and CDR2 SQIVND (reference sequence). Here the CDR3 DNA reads TGTGCCAGTAGTAGCCTAGACAGGGGGCGATATGGCAACACCATATATTTT. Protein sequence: CASSSLDRGRYGNTIYF.

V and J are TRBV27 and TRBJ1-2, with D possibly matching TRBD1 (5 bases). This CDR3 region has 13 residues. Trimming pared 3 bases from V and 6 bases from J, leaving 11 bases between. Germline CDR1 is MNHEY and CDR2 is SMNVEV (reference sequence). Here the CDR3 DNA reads TGTGCCAGCAGTTTTGGGACGGGGGATGGCTACACCTTC. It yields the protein CASSFGTGDGYTF.

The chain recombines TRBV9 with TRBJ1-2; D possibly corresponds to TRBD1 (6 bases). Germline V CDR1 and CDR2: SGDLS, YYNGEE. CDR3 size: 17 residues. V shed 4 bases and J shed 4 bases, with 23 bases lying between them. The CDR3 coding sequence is TGTGCCAGCAGCCATACGCAAATTAAGACAGGTTTCTATGGCTACACCTTC. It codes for CASSHTQIKTGFYGYTF. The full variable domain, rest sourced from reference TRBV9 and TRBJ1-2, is DSGVTQTPKHLITATGQRVTLRCSPRSGDLSVYWYQQSLDQGLQFLIQYYNGEERAKGNILERFSAQQFPDLHSELNLSSLELGDSALYFCASSHTQIKTGFYGYTFGSGTRLTVV.

CDR3 DNA sequence: TGCAGCGTAGATAGCAGGGTGAGCGGCTACACCTTC. The encoded protein is CSVDSRVSGYTF. The V and J genes are TRBV29-1 and TRBJ1-2, with D possibly being TRBD1 (5 bases). The CDR3 contains 12 residues. Germline V CDR1 and CDR2: SQVTM, ANQGSEA. Trimming pared 6 bases from V and 8 bases from J, leaving 16 bases between.

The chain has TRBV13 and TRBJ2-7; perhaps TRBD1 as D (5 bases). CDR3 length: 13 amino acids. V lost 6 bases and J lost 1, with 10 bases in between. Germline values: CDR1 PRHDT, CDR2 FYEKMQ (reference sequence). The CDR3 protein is CASSHDSSYEQYF. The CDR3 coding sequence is TGTGCCAGCAGTCATGACAGTTCCTACGAGCAGTACTTC. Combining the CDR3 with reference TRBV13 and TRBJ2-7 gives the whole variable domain AAGVIQSPRHLIKEKRETATLKCYPIPRHDTVYWYQQGPGQDPQFLISFYEKMQSDKGSIPDRFSAQQFSDYHSELNMSSLELGDSALYFCASSHDSSYEQYFGPGTRLTVT.

CDR3 sequence reads: CASSPVEGQPQHF. CDR3 nucleotides: TGTGCCAGCAGCCCGGTTGAGGGTCAGCCCCAGCATTTT. The J gene is TRBJ1-5, the V gene TRBV27; no firm D call. Trimming took 6 bases from V and 6 from J, leaving 12 bases between them. CDR1 is MNHEY, CDR2 SMNVEV, per germline (reference sequence). The CDR3 length is 13 residues.

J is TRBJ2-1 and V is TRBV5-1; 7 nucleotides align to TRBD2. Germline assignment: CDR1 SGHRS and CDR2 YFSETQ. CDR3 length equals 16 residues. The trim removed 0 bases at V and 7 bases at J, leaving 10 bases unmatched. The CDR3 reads CASSLGWGGSGNEQFF. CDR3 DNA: TGCGCCAGCAGCTTGGGTTGGGGCGGGAGCGGAAATGAGCAGTTCTTC.

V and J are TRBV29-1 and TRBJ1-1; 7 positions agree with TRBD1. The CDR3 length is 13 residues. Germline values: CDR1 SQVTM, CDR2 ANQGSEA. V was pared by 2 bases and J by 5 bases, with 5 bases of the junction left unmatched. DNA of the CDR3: TGCAGCGTTGAAAAGGGGGCGAGGACTGAAGCTTTCTTT. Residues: CSVEKGARTEAFF. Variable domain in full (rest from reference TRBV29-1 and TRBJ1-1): SAVISQKPSRDICQRGTSLTIQCQVDSQVTMMFWYRQQPGQSLTLIATANQGSEATYESGFVIDKFPISRPNLTFSTLTVSNMSPEDSSIYLCSVEKGARTEAFFGQGTRLTVV.

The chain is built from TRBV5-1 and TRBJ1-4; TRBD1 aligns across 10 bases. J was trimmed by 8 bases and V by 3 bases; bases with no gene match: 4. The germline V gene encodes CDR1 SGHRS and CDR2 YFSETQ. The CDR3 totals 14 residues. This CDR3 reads CASSSGTGEEKLFF. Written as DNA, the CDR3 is TGCGCCAGCAGCTCCGGGACAGGGGAGGAAAAACTGTTTTTT.

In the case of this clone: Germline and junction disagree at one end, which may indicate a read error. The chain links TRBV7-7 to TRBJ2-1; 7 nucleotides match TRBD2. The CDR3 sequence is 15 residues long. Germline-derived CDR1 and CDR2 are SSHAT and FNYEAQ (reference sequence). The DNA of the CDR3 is TGTGCTAGCAGCTTAGGACTAGAGAGCAGCAATGAGCAGTTCTTC. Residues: CASSLGLESSNEQFF.

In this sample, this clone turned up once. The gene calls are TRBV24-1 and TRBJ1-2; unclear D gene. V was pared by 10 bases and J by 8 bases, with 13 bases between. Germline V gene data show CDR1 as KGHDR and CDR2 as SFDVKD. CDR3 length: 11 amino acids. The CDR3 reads CATLGPEGYTF. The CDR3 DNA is TGTGCCACGCTGGGCCCGGAAGGCTACACCTTC.

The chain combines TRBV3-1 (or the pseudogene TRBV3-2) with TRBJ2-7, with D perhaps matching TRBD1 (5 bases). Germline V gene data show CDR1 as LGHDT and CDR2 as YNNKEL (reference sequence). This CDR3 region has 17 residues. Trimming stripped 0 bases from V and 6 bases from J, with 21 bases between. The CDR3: CASSQDRSFGRAREQYF. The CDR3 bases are TGTGCCAGCAGCCAAGATCGAAGCTTCGGCAGGGCGCGCGAGCAGTACTTC.

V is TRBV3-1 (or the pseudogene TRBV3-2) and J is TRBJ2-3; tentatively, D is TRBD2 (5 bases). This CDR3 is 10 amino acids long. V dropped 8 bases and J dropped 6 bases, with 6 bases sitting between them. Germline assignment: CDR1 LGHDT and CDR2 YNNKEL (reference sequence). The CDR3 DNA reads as TGTGCCAGCTCGGGGGATACGCAGTATTTT. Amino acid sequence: CASSGDTQYF.

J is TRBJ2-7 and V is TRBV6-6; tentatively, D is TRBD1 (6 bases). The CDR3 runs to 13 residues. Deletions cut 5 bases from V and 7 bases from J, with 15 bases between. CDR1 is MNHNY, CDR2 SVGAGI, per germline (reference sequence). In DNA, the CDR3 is TGTGCCAGCAGTACCAACAGGGCTCAAGAGCAGTACTTC. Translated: CASSTNRAQEQYF.

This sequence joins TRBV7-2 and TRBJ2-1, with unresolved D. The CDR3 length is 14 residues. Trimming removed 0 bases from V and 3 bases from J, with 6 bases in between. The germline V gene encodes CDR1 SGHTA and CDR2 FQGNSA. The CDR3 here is CASSLAPSYNEQFF. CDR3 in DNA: TGTGCCAGCAGCTTAGCTCCCAGCTACAATGAGCAGTTCTTC. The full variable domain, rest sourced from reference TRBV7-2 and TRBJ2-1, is GAGVSQSPSNKVTEKGKDVELRCDPISGHTALYWYRQSLGQGLEFLIYFQGNSAPDKSGLPSDRFSAERTGGSVSTLTIQRTQQEDSAVYLCASSLAPSYNEQFFGPGTRLTVL.

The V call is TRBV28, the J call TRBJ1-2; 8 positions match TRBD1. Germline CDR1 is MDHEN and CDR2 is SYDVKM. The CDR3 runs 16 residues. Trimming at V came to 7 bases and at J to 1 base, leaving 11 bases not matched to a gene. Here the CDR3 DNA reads TGTGCCAGCACCATTATCGGACAGGGCAGTAACTATGGCTACACCTTC. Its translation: CASTIIGQGSNYGYTF.

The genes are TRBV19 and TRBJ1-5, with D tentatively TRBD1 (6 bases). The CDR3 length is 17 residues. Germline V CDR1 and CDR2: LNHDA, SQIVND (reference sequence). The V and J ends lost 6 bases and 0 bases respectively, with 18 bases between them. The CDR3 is CASRWGGGQDSNQPQHF. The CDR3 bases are TGTGCCAGTAGGTGGGGCGGGGGACAAGATAGCAATCAGCCCCAGCATTTT.